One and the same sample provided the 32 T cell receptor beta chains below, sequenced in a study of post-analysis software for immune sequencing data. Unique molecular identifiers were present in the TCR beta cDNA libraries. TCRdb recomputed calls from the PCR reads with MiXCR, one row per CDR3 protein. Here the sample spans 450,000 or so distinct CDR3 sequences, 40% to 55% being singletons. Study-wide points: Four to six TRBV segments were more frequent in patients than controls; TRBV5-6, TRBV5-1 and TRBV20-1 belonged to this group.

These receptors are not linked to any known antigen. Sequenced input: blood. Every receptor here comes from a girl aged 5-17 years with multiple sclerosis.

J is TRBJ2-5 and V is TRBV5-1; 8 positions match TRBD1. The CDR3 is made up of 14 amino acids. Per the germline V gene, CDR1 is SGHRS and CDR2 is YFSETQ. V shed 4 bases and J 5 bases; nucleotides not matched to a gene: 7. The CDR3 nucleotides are TGCGCCAGCAGCAAGGGGACAGGTCAGGAGACCCAGTACTTC. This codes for CASSKGTGQETQYF.

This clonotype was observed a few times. CDR3 sequence (DNA): TGTGCCAGCAGCAAGGGGACAGGGCTAGGCAATGAGCAGTTCTTC. Residues: CASSKGTGLGNEQFF. The J gene is TRBJ2-1, the V gene TRBV7-9; TRBD1 matches at 9 bases. V was clipped by 5 bases and J by 6 bases; unmatched bases: 8. CDR3 length: 15 amino acids. Germline values: CDR1 SEHNR, CDR2 FQNEAQ (reference sequence). Variable domain in full (rest from reference TRBV7-9 and TRBJ2-1): DTGVSQNPRHKITKRGQNVTFRCDPISEHNRLYWYRQTLGQGPEFLTYFQNEAQLEKSRLLSDRFSAERPKGSFSTLEIQRTEQGDSAMYLCASSKGTGLGNEQFFGPGTRLTVL.

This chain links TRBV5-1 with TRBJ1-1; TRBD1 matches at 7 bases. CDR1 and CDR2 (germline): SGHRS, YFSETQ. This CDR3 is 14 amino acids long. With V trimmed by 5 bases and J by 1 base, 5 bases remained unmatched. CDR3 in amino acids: CASSLDRQNTEAFF. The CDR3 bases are TGCGCCAGCAGTCTGGACAGGCAGAACACTGAAGCTTTCTTT.

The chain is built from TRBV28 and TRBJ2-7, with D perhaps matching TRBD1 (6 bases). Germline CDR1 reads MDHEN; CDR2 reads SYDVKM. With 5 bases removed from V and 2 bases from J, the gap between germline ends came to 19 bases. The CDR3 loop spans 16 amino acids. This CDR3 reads CASSPFRDTLTYEQYF. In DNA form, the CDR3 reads TGTGCCAGCAGTCCCTTCCGGGACACCCTGACCTACGAGCAGTACTTC.

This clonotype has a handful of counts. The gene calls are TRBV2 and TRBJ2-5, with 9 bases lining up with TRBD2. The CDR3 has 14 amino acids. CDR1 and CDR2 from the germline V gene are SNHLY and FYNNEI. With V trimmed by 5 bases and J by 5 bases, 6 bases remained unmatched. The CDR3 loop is CASSHSGRQETQYF. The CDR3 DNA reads TGTGCCAGCAGTCATAGCGGGAGACAGGAGACCCAGTACTTC.

The CDR3 here is CASSFGSASVGQYF. CDR3 nucleotides: TGCGCCAGCAGCTTCGGCTCGGCTTCCGTGGGGCAGTACTTC. The V gene is TRBV5-1, the J gene TRBJ2-7; D gene ambiguous. Looked up from germline, CDR1 is SGHRS and CDR2 is YFSETQ. Trimming removed 2 bases from V and 9 bases from J, with 18 bases in between. The CDR3 extends over 14 amino acids.

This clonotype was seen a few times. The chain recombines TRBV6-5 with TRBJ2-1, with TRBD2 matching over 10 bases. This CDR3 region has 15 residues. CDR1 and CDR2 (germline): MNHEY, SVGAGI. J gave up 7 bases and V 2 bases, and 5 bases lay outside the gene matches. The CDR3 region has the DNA TGTGCCAGCAGTTACCGGCTAGCGGGAGTAAATGAGCAGTTCTTC. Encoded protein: CASSYRLAGVNEQFF.

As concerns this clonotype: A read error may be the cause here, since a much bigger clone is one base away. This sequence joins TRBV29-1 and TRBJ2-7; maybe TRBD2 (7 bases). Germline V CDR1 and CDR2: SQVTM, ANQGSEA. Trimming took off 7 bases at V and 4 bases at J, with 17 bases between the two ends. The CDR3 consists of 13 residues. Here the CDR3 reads CSAAGQGSYEQYF. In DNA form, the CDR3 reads TGCAGCGCAGCGGGACAAGGATCATACGAGCAGTACTTC.

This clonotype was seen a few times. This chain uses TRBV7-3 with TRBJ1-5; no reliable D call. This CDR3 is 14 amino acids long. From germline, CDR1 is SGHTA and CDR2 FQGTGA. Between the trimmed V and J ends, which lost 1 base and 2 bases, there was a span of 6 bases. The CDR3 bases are TGTGCCAGCAGCTTAATGGCAGGCAATCAGCCCCAGCATTTT. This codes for CASSLMAGNQPQHF.

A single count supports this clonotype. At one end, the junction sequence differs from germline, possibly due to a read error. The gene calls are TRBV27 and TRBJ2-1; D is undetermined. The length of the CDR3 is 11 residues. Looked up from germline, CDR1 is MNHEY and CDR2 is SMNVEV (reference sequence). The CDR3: CASMISDERFF. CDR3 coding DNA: TGTGCCAGCATGATATCGGATGAGCGGTTCTTC.

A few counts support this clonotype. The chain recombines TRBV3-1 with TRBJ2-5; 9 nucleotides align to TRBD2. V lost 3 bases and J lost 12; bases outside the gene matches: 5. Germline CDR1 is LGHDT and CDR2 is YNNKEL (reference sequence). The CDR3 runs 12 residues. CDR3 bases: TGTGCCAGCAGCCAGGTAGCGGGGGAGGAGTACTTC. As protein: CASSQVAGEEYF.

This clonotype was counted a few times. The CDR3, as DNA: TGTGCCAGCAGTTACTCCGCGGGAAATGAGCAGTTCTTC. Its protein is CASSYSAGNEQFF. This chain links TRBV6-6 with TRBJ2-1, with D perhaps matching TRBD2 (6 bases). V lost 0 bases, J lost 7 bases, and 7 bases lay in between. The CDR3 covers 13 residues. Germline V gives CDR1 MNHNY, CDR2 SVGAGI (reference sequence).

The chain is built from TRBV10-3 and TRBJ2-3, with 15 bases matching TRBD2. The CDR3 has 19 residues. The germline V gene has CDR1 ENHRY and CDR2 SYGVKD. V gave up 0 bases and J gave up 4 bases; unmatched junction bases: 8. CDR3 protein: CAISESPGTSGRKADTQYF. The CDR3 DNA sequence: TGTGCCATCAGTGAGTCCCCCGGGACTAGCGGGAGGAAGGCAGATACGCAGTATTTT.

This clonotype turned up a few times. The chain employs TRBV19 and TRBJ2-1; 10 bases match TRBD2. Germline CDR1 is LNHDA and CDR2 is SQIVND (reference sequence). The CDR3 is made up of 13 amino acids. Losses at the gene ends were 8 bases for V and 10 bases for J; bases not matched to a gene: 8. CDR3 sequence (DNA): TGTGCCAGTGGGACTAGCGCCACCGGCGAGCAGTTCTTC. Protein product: CASGTSATGEQFF.

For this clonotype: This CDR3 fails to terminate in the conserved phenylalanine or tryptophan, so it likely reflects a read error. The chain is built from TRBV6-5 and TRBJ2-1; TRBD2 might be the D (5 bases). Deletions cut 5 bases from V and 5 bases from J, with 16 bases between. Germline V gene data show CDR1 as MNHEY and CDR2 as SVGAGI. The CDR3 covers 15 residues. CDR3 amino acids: CASSPLLLRDNEQFL. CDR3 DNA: TGTGCCAGCAGTCCACTTCTCCTGAGGGACAATGAGCAGTTCTTA.

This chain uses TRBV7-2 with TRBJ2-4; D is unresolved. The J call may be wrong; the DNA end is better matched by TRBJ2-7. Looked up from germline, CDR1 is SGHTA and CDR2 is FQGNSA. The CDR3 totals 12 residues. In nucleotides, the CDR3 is TGTGCCAGCAGCTCCCCTAGGGACGAGCAGTACTTC. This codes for CASSSPRDEQYF.

The DNA of the CDR3 is TGTGCCAGCAGCCTGAGGGGGCTAGCGGGAGTTATAGACGAGCAGTACTTC. Protein: CASSLRGLAGVIDEQYF. The chain recombines TRBV7-3 with TRBJ2-7, with 10 bases matching TRBD2. J was trimmed by 5 bases and V by 5 bases; bases with no gene match: 15. The germline CDR1 and CDR2 sequences are SGHTA and FQGTGA. CDR3 length: 17 residues.

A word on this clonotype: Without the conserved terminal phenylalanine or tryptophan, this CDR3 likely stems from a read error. This CDR3 is CASSQAPHYEQYC. In nucleotides, the CDR3 is TGCGCCAGCAGCCAAGCCCCTCACTACGAGCAGTACTGC. The J gene is TRBJ2-5, the V gene TRBV4-1; D remains unclear. Near its end, the DNA agrees better with TRBJ2-7, so the J call may be wrong. CDR3 length: 13 residues. CDR1 is MGHRA, CDR2 YSYEKL, per germline.

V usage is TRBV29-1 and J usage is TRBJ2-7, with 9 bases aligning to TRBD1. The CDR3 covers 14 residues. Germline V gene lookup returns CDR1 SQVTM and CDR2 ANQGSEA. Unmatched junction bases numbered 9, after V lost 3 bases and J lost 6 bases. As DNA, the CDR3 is TGCAGCGTTGAGGGATACAGGGGGCATCGCGAGCAGTACTTC. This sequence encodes CSVEGYRGHREQYF.

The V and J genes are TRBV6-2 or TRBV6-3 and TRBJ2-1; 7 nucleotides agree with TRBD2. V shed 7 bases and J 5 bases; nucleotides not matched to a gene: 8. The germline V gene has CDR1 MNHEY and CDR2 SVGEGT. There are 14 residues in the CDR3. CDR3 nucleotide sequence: TGTGCCAGCAATGAGGCTAGCGGAAACAATGAGCAGTTCTTC. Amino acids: CASNEASGNNEQFF.

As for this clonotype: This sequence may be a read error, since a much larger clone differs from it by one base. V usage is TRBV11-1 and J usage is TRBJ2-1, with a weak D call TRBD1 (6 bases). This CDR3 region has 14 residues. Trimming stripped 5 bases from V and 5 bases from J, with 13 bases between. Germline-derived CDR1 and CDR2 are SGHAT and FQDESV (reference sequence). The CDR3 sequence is CASSRDNLHNEQFF. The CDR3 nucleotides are TGTGCCAGCAGCAGGGACAACCTACACAATGAGCAGTTCTTC.

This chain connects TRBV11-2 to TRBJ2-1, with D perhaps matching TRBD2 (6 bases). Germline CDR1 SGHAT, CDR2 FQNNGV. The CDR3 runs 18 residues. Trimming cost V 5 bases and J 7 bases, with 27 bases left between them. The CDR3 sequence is CASSAPVLVGSVFNEQFF. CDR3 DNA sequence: TGTGCCAGCAGCGCCCCGGTACTGGTCGGGAGTGTCTTTAATGAGCAGTTCTTC.

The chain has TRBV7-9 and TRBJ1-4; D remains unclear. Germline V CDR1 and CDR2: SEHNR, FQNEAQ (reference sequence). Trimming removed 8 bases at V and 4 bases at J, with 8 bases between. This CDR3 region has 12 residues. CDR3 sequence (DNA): TGTGCCAGCCGGGGTTTTAATGAAAAACTGTTTTTT. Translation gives CASRGFNEKLFF.

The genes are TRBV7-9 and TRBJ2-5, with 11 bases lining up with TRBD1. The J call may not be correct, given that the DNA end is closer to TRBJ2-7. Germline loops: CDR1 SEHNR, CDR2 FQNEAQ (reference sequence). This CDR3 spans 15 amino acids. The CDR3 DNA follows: TGTGCCAGCAGCTCCCCAGGGACAGGGGGTTACGAGCAGTACTTC. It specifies CASSSPGTGGYEQYF.

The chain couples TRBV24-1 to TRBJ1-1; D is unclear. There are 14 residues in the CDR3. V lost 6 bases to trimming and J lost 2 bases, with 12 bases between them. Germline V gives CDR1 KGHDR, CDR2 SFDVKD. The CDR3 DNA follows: TGTGCCACCAGTAAGGGTTCAGGAAACACTGAAGCTTTCTTT. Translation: CATSKGSGNTEAFF.

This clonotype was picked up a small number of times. CDR3 region: CATSRDQGRETQYF. CDR3 nucleotides: TGTGCCACCAGCAGAGATCAGGGAAGAGAGACCCAGTACTTC. This chain joins TRBV15 and TRBJ2-7; weak D call: TRBD1 (5 bases). The J call may be mistaken, given a closer DNA end match to TRBJ2-5. In germline, CDR1 is LNHNV, CDR2 YYDKDF (reference sequence). CDR3 size: 14 residues.

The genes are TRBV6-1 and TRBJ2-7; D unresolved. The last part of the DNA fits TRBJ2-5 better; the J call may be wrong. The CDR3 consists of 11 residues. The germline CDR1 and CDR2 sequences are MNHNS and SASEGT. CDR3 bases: TGTGCCAGCACCACCTTGGAGACCCAGTACTTC. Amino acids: CASTTLETQYF.

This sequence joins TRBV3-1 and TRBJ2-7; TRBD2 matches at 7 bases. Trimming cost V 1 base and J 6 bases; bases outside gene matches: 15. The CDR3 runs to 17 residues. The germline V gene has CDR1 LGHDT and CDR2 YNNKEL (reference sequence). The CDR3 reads CASSQGGYAGRPPEQYF. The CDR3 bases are TGTGCCAGCAGCCAAGGAGGCTATGCCGGGAGGCCACCCGAGCAGTACTTC.

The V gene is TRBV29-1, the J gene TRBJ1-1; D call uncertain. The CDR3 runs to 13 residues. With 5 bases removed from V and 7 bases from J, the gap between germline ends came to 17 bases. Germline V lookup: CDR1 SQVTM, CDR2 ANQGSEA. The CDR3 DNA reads TGCAGCGTTTTGTGGGCAGACCCCATTGAAGCTTTCTTT. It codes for CSVLWADPIEAFF.

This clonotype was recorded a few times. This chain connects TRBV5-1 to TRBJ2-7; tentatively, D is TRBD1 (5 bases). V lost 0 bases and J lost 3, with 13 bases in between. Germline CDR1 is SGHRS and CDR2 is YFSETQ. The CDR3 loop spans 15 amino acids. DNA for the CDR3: TGCGCCAGCAGCTTGGGGCTGGCGGACATCTACGAGCAGTACTTC. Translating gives CASSLGLADIYEQYF.

This CDR3 reads CSVDTGKAGTSVGEQYF. CDR3 nucleotides: TGCAGCGTTGATACGGGGAAAGCCGGGACTAGTGTCGGCGAGCAGTACTTC. J is TRBJ2-5 and V is TRBV29-1, with 8 bases fitting TRBD2. The DNA end is more similar to TRBJ2-7, so the J call may be wrong. Germline CDR1 and CDR2: SQVTM and ANQGSEA. The CDR3 length is 17 residues.

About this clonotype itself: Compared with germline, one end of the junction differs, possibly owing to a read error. The CDR3 here is CAIGDFGGVTDTQYF. The CDR3 DNA follows: TGTGCCATCGGTGATTTCGGGGGAGTCACAGATACGCAGTATTTT. The chain couples TRBV10-3 to TRBJ2-3; possible D gene TRBD2, 6 bases. CDR1 is ENHRY and CDR2 is SYGVKD in the germline V gene. CDR3 length equals 15 residues.